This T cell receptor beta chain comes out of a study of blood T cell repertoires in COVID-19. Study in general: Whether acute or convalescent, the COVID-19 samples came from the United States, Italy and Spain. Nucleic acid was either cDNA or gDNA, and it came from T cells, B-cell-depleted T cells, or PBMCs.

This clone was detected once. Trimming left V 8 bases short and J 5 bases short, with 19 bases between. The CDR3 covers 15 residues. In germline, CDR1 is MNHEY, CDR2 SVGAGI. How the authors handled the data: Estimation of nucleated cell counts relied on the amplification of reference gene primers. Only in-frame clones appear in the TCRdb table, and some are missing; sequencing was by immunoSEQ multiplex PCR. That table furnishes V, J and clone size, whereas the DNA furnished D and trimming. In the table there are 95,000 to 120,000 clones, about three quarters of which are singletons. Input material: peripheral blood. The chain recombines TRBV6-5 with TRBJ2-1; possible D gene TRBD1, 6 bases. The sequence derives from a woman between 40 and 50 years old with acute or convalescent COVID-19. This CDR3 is CASRSRGTTNNEQFF. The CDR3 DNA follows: TGTGCCAGCCGGAGTAGAGGGACAACTAACAATGAGCAGTTCTTC.